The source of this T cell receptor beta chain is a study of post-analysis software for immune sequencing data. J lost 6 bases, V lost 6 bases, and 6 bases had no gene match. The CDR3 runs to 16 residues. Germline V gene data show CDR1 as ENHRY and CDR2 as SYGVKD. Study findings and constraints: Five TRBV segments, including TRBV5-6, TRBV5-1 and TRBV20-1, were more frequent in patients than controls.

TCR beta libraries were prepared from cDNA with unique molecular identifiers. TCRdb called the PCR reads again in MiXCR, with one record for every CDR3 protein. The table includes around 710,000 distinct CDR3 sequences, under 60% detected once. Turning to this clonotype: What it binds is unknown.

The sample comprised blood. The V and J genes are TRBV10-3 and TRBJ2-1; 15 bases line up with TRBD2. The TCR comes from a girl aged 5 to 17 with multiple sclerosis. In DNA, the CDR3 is TGTGCCATCAGCCGCTGGACTAGCGGGAGGGCCAATGAGCAGTTCTTC. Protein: CAISRWTSGRANEQFF.